This paragraph covers one TCR beta chain sequence. The sample belongs to a study of blood T cell repertoires in COVID-19. Study-wide background: Both acute and convalescent COVID-19 samples were obtained from the United States, Italy and Spain.

Original processing notes: The authors estimated nucleated cell counts from reference gene primer amplification. Repertoires were generated with immunoSEQ multiplex PCR, while TCRdb's copy carries only in-frame clones and drops some. D and trimming come from the DNA, and the V and J calls and clone size come from that table. The data show about 260,000 clones, roughly 80% seen once. Between the trimmed V and J ends, which lost 5 bases and 3 bases, there was a span of 16 bases. This CDR3 comprises 16 residues. In germline, CDR1 is MNHEY, CDR2 SVGEGT. The clonotype originates from a man aged 55 to 69 with acute or convalescent COVID-19. The rearrangement joins TRBV6-2 or TRBV6-3 to TRBJ2-2; a weak D match, TRBD2 (7 bases). The source material was peripheral blood. The CDR3 spells CASSRGWTRDTGELFF. The CDR3 DNA sequence: TGTGCCAGCAGTAGGGGGTGGACTAGAGACACCGGGGAGCTGTTTTTT.